Presented here are 25 T cell receptor beta chains from one specimen sequenced in a study of T cells in Graves' hyperthyroidism and ophthalmopathy. Amplified TCR beta CDR3 regions derived from RNA transcripts. A first-round RT-PCR of the TCR CDR3 used the HTBI primer set. TCRdb ran MiXCR on the multiplex PCR reads and lists one entry per CDR3 protein. The table has under 650,000 distinct CDR3 sequences, 16% seen once. What was sequenced was blood. The receptors were sampled from a woman aged 25 to 45 with Graves' hyperthyroidism.

This clonotype was observed at least ten times. This chain joins TRBV7-2 and TRBJ2-3; D is undetermined. The CDR3 runs 14 residues. Trimming left V 1 base short and J 2 bases short, with 7 bases between. Germline V gene data show CDR1 as SGHTA and CDR2 as FQGNSA. The CDR3 sequence is CASSLEPPTDTQYF. As DNA, the CDR3 is TGTGCCAGCAGCTTAGAGCCGCCCACAGATACGCAGTATTTT.

The chain joins TRBV7-2 to TRBJ2-2; D uncertain. The V and J ends lost 5 bases and 6 bases respectively, with 10 bases between them. The germline CDR1 and CDR2 sequences are SGHTA and FQGNSA. The CDR3 runs to 13 residues. In DNA, the CDR3 is TGTGCCAGCAGCCCCCGGAGATCCGGGGAGCTGTTTTTT. Its translation: CASSPRRSGELFF.

The chain carries TRBV28 and TRBJ1-1; no reliable D call. V lost 6 bases and J lost 6, with 14 bases in between. CDR1 MDHEN and CDR2 SYDVKM come from the germline V gene. The CDR3 is 13 residues long. The CDR3 coding sequence is TGTGCCAGCAGAATTCTCAATCGAGCTGAAGCTTTCTTT. This gives the protein CASRILNRAEAFF. The whole variable domain, filled in from reference TRBV28 and TRBJ1-1, reads DVKVTQSSRYLVKRTGEKVFLECVQDMDHENMFWYRQDPGLGLRLIYFSYDVKMKEKGDIPEGYSVSREKKERFSLILESASTNQTSMYLCASRILNRAEAFFGQGTRLTVV.

The chain couples TRBV19 to TRBJ2-5; 7 bases line up with TRBD1. Trimming took 4 bases from V and 4 from J; bases not matched to a gene: 9. The CDR3 runs 15 residues. The germline gives CDR1 LNHDA, CDR2 SQIVND (reference sequence). CDR3 amino acids: CASSTSGGSGETQYF. CDR3 in DNA: TGTGCCAGTAGTACCTCAGGGGGATCGGGAGAGACCCAGTACTTC. Filled out from reference TRBV19 and TRBJ2-5, the complete variable domain reads DGGITQSPKYLFRKEGQNVTLSCEQNLNHDAMYWYRQDPGQGLRLIYYSQIVNDFQKGDIAEGYSVSREKKESFPLTVTSAQKNPTAFYLCASSTSGGSGETQYFGPGTRLLVL.

A few counts support this clonotype. This sequence joins TRBV7-2 and TRBJ2-1; the D gene could be TRBD1 or TRBD2 (5 bases each). The CDR3 runs to 13 residues. Germline V gene data show CDR1 as SGHTA and CDR2 as FQGNSA. The V gene lost 6 bases and the J gene lost 3 bases, with 9 bases spanning the gap. The CDR3, as DNA: TGTGCCAGCAGACGGGACCACTACAATGAGCAGTTCTTC. This translates into CASRRDHYNEQFF.

In regard to this clonotype: This clone may be a read error of a much larger clone one base away. The J gene is TRBJ1-1, the V gene TRBV7-2, with unresolved D. This CDR3 is 15 amino acids long. Trimming stripped 4 bases from V and 0 bases from J, with 12 bases between. Germline V lookup: CDR1 SGHTA, CDR2 FQGNSA. CDR3: CASSSMPGLNTEAFF. The CDR3 coding sequence is TGTGCCAGCAGCTCAATGCCCGGGCTGAACACTGAAGCTTTCTTT.

This clonotype was detected a few times. The rearrangement uses TRBV9 and TRBJ1-1; the D gene is possibly TRBD1 (5 bases). CDR1 and CDR2 from the germline V gene are SGDLS and YYNGEE. This CDR3 is built from 15 residues. Trimming removed 3 bases at V and 1 base at J, with 13 bases between. DNA for the CDR3: TGTGCCAGCAGCGGTGCGGGACGGCCGAACACTGAAGCTTTCTTT. Amino acid sequence: CASSGAGRPNTEAFF.

This clonotype was found many times. The chain carries TRBV29-1 and TRBJ2-7; TRBD2 might be the D (5 bases). The germline CDR1 and CDR2 sequences are SQVTM and ANQGSEA. Trimming pared 7 bases from V and 2 bases from J, leaving 12 bases between. The CDR3 contains 12 residues. CDR3 protein: CSAEGAAYEQYF. Written as DNA, the CDR3 is TGCAGCGCCGAGGGCGCAGCCTACGAGCAGTACTTC.

This clonotype appeared many times. The rearrangement uses TRBV11-1 and TRBJ1-1; 10 positions agree with TRBD1. The junction had 9 bases not matched to a gene; V was cut back by 5 bases and J by 0 bases. This CDR3 comprises 17 residues. Germline loops: CDR1 SGHAT, CDR2 FQDESV (reference sequence). The CDR3 region is CASSQSRDRGMNTEAFF. CDR3 nucleotide sequence: TGTGCCAGCAGCCAGTCCCGGGACAGGGGAATGAACACTGAAGCTTTCTTT.

This clonotype has just a few counts. The chain recombines TRBV10-1 with TRBJ2-1; D possibly corresponds to TRBD2 (5 bases). V was shortened by 4 bases and J by 5 bases, with 12 bases between the two germline ends. The CDR3 has 14 amino acids. Germline V gene sequence: CDR1 WNHNN, CDR2 SYGVQD (reference sequence). The CDR3 here is CASSVGVGDNEQFF. In DNA, the CDR3 is TGCGCCAGCAGTGTAGGAGTCGGGGACAATGAGCAGTTCTTC.

The gene calls are TRBV30 and TRBJ2-1, with 10 bases identical to TRBD2. The trim removed 4 bases at V and 0 bases at J, leaving 9 bases unmatched. The CDR3 is 17 residues long. From germline, CDR1 is GTSNPN and CDR2 SVGIG (reference sequence). CDR3 nucleotides: TGTGCCTGGACTGGGAGCGGGAGGGCCTTCTCCTACAATGAGCAGTTCTTC. Protein: CAWTGSGRAFSYNEQFF.

This clonotype occurred many times. The J gene is TRBJ1-1, the V gene TRBV11-2, with a weak D call TRBD1 (5 bases). CDR1 is SGHAT, CDR2 FQNNGV, per germline. CDR3 size: 13 residues. V lost 3 bases, J lost 8 bases, and 13 bases lay in between. The CDR3 reads CASSLGGGGEAFF. The CDR3 bases are TGTGCCAGCAGCTTGGGGGGAGGAGGGGAAGCTTTCTTT. Combining the CDR3 with reference TRBV11-2 and TRBJ1-1 gives the whole variable domain EAGVAQSPRYKIIEKRQSVAFWCNPISGHATLYWYQQILGQGPKLLIQFQNNGVVDDSQLPKDRFSAERLKGVDSTLKIQPAKLEDSAVYLCASSLGGGGEAFFGQGTRLTVV.

For the CDR3, the DNA is TGCAGTGCTAGAGATCCCGGCGCAACTAATGAAAAACTGTTTTTT. Translation: CSARDPGATNEKLFF. The chain links TRBV20-1 to TRBJ1-4; D gene ambiguous. Germline V lookup: CDR1 DFQATT, CDR2 SNEGSKA (reference sequence). V was trimmed by 0 bases and J by 0 bases, leaving 8 bases between them. This CDR3 has 15 amino acids.

At least ten counts were recorded for this clonotype. V is TRBV27 and J is TRBJ1-1, with D uncertain. From germline, CDR1 is MNHEY and CDR2 SMNVEV (reference sequence). The CDR3 runs 13 residues. V was cut by 6 bases and J by 0 bases, with 8 bases left in between. CDR3 nucleotide sequence: TGTGCCAGCAGCTTGACCCTGAACACTGAAGCTTTCTTT. Encoded protein: CASSLTLNTEAFF.

This clonotype was seen at least ten times. V gene TRBV28 combines with J gene TRBJ2-7, with 11 bases that match TRBD2. The CDR3 covers 17 residues. With 3 bases clipped from V and 4 bases from J, the junction kept 11 bases outside the gene matches. Germline CDR1 and CDR2: MDHEN and SYDVKM. CDR3 residues: CASSLPTLAGGLYEQYF. Written as DNA, the CDR3 is TGTGCCAGCAGTTTGCCCACCTTAGCGGGAGGGCTTTACGAGCAGTACTTC.

Only one count was recorded for this clonotype. The chain couples TRBV12-3 or TRBV12-4 to TRBJ2-1; tentatively, D is TRBD2 (5 bases). Trimming pared 2 bases from V and 2 bases from J, leaving 10 bases between. This CDR3 region has 15 residues. The CDR3 DNA sequence: TGTGCCAGCAGTTTACCCCTAGCCCCCTACAATGAGCAGTTCTTC. It yields the protein CASSLPLAPYNEQFF.

The rearrangement joins TRBV6-2 or TRBV6-3 to TRBJ2-3; 10 bases line up with TRBD2. The CDR3 runs 15 residues. Germline-derived CDR1 and CDR2 are MNHEY and SVGEGT. Trimming took 5 bases from V and 5 from J; bases not matched to a gene: 7. CDR3 bases: TGTGCCAGCAGTACCGCAGCGGGAGGGGTAGATACGCAGTATTTT. Amino acids: CASSTAAGGVDTQYF.

The rearrangement uses TRBV19 and TRBJ2-6; no clear D. The CDR3 is 15 residues long. Germline V gives CDR1 LNHDA, CDR2 SQIVND (reference sequence). Trimming left V 5 bases short and J 2 bases short, with 10 bases between. The CDR3 DNA is TGTGCCAGTAGTCACGGCGGCGCTGGGGCCAACGTCCTGACTTTC. Amino acids: CASSHGGAGANVLTF.

The gene calls are TRBV7-9 and TRBJ1-2; TRBD1 might be the D (5 bases). With 5 bases removed from V and 5 bases from J, the gap between germline ends came to 18 bases. Per the germline V gene, CDR1 is SEHNR and CDR2 is FQNEAQ (reference sequence). CDR3 length: 15 residues. The CDR3 DNA is TGTGCCAGCAGCGCCACCATGGGGGGAGATTATGGCTACACCTTC. Its protein is CASSATMGGDYGYTF.

The rearrangement uses TRBV5-1 and TRBJ1-2; 8 positions match TRBD1. The germline gives CDR1 SGHRS, CDR2 YFSETQ. This CDR3 region has 16 residues. Germline trimming cut 3 bases from V and 7 bases from J; bases unmatched to any gene: 14. The CDR3 region is CASSSLTGALQVGYTF. The CDR3 nucleotides are TGCGCCAGCAGCTCCTTGACAGGGGCCCTACAGGTTGGCTACACCTTC. The variable domain in full, completed from reference TRBV5-1 and TRBJ1-2, reads KAGVTQTPRYLIKTRGQQVTLSCSPISGHRSVSWYQQTPGQGLQFLFEYFSETQRNKGNFPGRFSGRQFSNSRSEMNVSTLELGDSALYLCASSSLTGALQVGYTFGSGTRLTVV.

This clonotype was counted only a few times. This chain links TRBV13 with TRBJ1-1; TRBD1 agrees at 7 bases. V shed 5 bases and J 3 bases; nucleotides not matched to a gene: 12. The CDR3 contains 16 residues. Germline V gene data show CDR1 as PRHDT and CDR2 as FYEKMQ (reference sequence). The CDR3, as DNA: TGTGCCAGCAGCCCAGGCCTGGGGACAGAAGACACTGAAGCTTTCTTT. This encodes CASSPGLGTEDTEAFF.

In its sample, this clonotype was seen a few times. The chain joins TRBV6-2 or TRBV6-3 to TRBJ2-3; TRBD1 or TRBD2 may be the D gene (5 bases each). This CDR3 is 16 amino acids long. The V end was cut by 3 bases, the J end by 0 bases, with 13 bases between. Germline V gives CDR1 MNHEY, CDR2 SVGEGT. The CDR3 spells CASSYSGTFSTDTQYF. The CDR3 DNA reads TGTGCCAGCAGTTATTCTGGGACCTTCAGCACAGATACGCAGTATTTT.

The chain has TRBV7-8 and TRBJ2-5; D may match TRBD1 or TRBD2 (5 bases each). Germline CDR1 is SGHVS and CDR2 is FQNEAQ. Trimming removed 1 base from V and 2 bases from J, with 14 bases in between. The CDR3 is made up of 16 amino acids. DNA for the CDR3: TGTGCCAGCAGCTTAGAGCTGGGACCGGGGCAAGAGACCCAGTACTTC. It yields the protein CASSLELGPGQETQYF. Full variable domain (missing parts from reference TRBV7-8 and TRBJ2-5): GAGVSQSPRYKVAKRGQDVALRCDPISGHVSLFWYQQALGQGPEFLTYFQNEAQLDKSGLPSDRFFAERPEGSVSTLKIQRTQQEDSAVYLCASSLELGPGQETQYFGPGTRLLVL.

This clonotype was observed a handful of times. This CDR3 fails to terminate in the conserved phenylalanine or tryptophan, so it likely reflects a read error. The chain uses TRBV3-1 and TRBJ2-1, with D perhaps matching TRBD2 (5 bases). Between the trimmed V and J ends, which lost 1 base and 0 bases, there was a span of 10 bases. Per germline, CDR1 LGHDT and CDR2 YNNKEL (reference sequence). The CDR3 is 16 residues long. CDR3 bases: TGTGCCAGCAGCCAAGCGTTACGGGGCTCCTACAATGAGCAGTTCCTC. This sequence encodes CASSQALRGSYNEQFL.

This clonotype appeared many times. The chain uses TRBV20-1 and TRBJ2-4; D is ambiguous. Germline CDR1 DFQATT, CDR2 SNEGSKA (reference sequence). Deletions cut 2 bases from V and 0 bases from J, with 11 bases between. The CDR3 has 15 residues. CDR3 loop: CSARTQTPAKNIQYF. CDR3 bases: TGCAGTGCTAGAACCCAGACTCCAGCCAAAAACATTCAGTACTTC.